Following are 4 T cell receptor beta chains from one sample sequenced in a study of blood T cell repertoires in COVID-19. Method: immunoSEQ multiplex PCR; TCRdb's copy keeps in-frame clones and lacks some. This table holds hundreds of thousands of clones, 85% found once. Sequencing was performed on peripheral blood. These receptors were collected from a man in his fifties with active or convalescent COVID-19.

The chain recombines TRBV4-2 with TRBJ2-3; 11 bases map to TRBD2. Germline CDR1 reads LGHNA; CDR2 reads YNFKEQ. Trimming at V came to 0 bases and at J to 6 bases, leaving 11 bases not matched to a gene. The CDR3 extends over 18 amino acids. CDR3 in amino acids: CASSQDLVASGRRDTQYF. Written as DNA, the CDR3 is TGTGCCAGCAGCCAAGATTTGGTGGCTAGCGGGAGGAGGGATACGCAGTATTTT.

The rearrangement joins TRBV5-1 to TRBJ1-1; TRBD1 agrees at 7 bases. The V and J ends lost 6 bases and 4 bases, in that order; junction bases with no gene match: 15. Germline assignment: CDR1 SGHRS and CDR2 YFSETQ. The CDR3 contains 16 residues. CDR3 nucleotide sequence: TGCGCCAGCAACCCCCGGACAGGCCCTGGGGCCACTGAAGCTTTCTTT. Translation gives CASNPRTGPGATEAFF. The full variable domain, completed using reference TRBV5-1 and TRBJ1-1, is KAGVTQTPRYLIKTRGQQVTLSCSPISGHRSVSWYQQTPGQGLQFLFEYFSETQRNKGNFPGRFSGRQFSNSRSEMNVSTLELGDSALYLCASNPRTGPGATEAFFGQGTRLTVV.

V is TRBV5-6 and J is TRBJ2-5; a weak D match, TRBD2 (6 bases). Trimming left V 5 bases short and J 4 bases short, with 12 bases between. Germline assignment: CDR1 SGHDT and CDR2 YYEEEE. The CDR3 is made up of 13 amino acids. The CDR3 loop is CASSFGSGETQYF. As DNA, the CDR3 is TGTGCCAGCAGTTTCGGGAGTGGAGAGACCCAGTACTTC.

The V gene is TRBV28, the J gene TRBJ2-7; tentatively, D is TRBD2 (5 bases). The V and J ends lost 7 bases and 4 bases respectively, with 14 bases between them. Per the germline V gene, CDR1 is MDHEN and CDR2 is SYDVKM. The CDR3 sequence is 13 residues long. The CDR3 reads CASNPGNLYEQYF. The CDR3 DNA reads as TGTGCCAGCAATCCGGGGAACCTGTACGAGCAGTACTTC.